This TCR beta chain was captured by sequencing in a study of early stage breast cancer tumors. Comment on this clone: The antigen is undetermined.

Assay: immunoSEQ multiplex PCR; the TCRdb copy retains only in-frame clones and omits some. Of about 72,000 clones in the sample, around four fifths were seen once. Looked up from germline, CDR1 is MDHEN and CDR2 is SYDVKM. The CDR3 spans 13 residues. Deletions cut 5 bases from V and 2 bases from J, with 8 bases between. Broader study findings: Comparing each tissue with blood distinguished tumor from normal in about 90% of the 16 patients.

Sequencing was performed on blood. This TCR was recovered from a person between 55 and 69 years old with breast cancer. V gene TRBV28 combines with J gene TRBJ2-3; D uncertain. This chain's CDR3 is CASSPGLTDTQYF. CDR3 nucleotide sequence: TGTGCCAGCAGTCCGGGTCTCACAGATACGCAGTATTTT. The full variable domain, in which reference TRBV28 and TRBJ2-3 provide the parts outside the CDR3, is DVKVTQSSRYLVKRTGEKVFLECVQDMDHENMFWYRQDPGLGLRLIYFSYDVKMKEKGDIPEGYSVSREKKERFSLILESASTNQTSMYLCASSPGLTDTQYFGPGTRLTVL.